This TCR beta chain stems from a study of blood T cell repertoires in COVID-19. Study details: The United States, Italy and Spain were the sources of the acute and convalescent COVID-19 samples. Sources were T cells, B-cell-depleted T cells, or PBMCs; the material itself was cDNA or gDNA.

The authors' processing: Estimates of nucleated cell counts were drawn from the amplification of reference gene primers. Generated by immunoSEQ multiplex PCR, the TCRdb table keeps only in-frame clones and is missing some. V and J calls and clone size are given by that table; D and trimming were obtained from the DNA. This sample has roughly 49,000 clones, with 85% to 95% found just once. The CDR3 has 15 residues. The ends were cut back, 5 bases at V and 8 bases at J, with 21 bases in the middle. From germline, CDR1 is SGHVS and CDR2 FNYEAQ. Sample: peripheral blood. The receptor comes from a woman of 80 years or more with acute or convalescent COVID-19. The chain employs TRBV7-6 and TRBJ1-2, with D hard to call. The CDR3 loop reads CASSLTPDTGRGYTF. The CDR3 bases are TGTGCCAGCAGCCTTACACCCGACACCGGCAGGGGCTACACCTTC.